The 5 T cell receptor beta chains below all came from one sample that was sequenced in a study of vaccination effects on CD4 cells after COVID-19. With the ViraFEST assay, the study expanded antigen-specific CD4+ T cells using viral peptide pools, then sequenced them. Culturing for about ten days preceded CD4+ T cell isolation. The antigens of these receptors remain unknown. The assay was immunoSEQ multiplex PCR, and TCRdb's table has in-frame clones only and misses some. This table has tens of thousands of clones, approximately 70% appearing once. The specimen was CD4+ T cells from PBMCs cultured with HCoV-229E spike peptides, collected before COVID-19 vaccination. The origin of the receptors is a human donor who received a COVID-19 vaccine.

The chain employs TRBV11-2 and TRBJ2-2, with D hard to call. The CDR3 loop spans 16 amino acids. V shed 2 bases and J shed 2 bases, with 12 bases lying between them. Germline V lookup: CDR1 SGHAT, CDR2 FQNNGV. Here the CDR3 reads CASSLLERSNTGELFF. CDR3 DNA sequence: TGTGCCAGCAGCTTATTGGAAAGATCAAACACCGGGGAGCTGTTTTTT.

The rearrangement links TRBV27 to TRBJ1-2; tentative D call: TRBD1 (5 bases). The germline V gene has CDR1 MNHEY and CDR2 SMNVEV (reference sequence). Trimming pared 2 bases from V and 8 bases from J, leaving 9 bases between. The CDR3 consists of 12 residues. CDR3 coding DNA: TGTGCCAGCAGTTTAACGGGGGACGGCTACACCTTC. This translates into CASSLTGDGYTF.

The chain links TRBV4-2 to TRBJ2-1; perhaps D is TRBD1 or TRBD2 (5 bases each). This CDR3 contains 15 residues. The V end was cut by 0 bases, the J end by 10 bases, with 16 bases between. CDR1 LGHNA and CDR2 YNFKEQ come from the germline V gene. The CDR3 DNA follows: TGTGCCAGCAGCCAAGATCTCAGCCGGGGACCCGAGCAGTTCTTC. Encoded protein: CASSQDLSRGPEQFF.

The chain couples TRBV11-2 to TRBJ1-5, with 10 bases matching TRBD1. The CDR3 covers 16 residues. Germline CDR1 SGHAT, CDR2 FQNNGV. V was pared by 0 bases and J by 8 bases, with 7 bases of the junction left unmatched. CDR3 bases: TGTGCCAGCAGCTTAGAAGGGGGACAGGGGTGGGAGCCCCAGCATTTT. This sequence encodes CASSLEGGQGWEPQHF.

This chain connects TRBV27 to TRBJ2-5, with a possible D match to TRBD1 (6 bases). The germline V gene has CDR1 MNHEY and CDR2 SMNVEV (reference sequence). This CDR3 has 14 residues. The V end lost 5 bases, the J end lost 2 bases, and 12 bases lay between the germline ends. The chain's CDR3 is CASSIQGFQETQYF. In DNA, the CDR3 is TGTGCCAGCAGTATACAGGGTTTTCAAGAGACCCAGTACTTC.